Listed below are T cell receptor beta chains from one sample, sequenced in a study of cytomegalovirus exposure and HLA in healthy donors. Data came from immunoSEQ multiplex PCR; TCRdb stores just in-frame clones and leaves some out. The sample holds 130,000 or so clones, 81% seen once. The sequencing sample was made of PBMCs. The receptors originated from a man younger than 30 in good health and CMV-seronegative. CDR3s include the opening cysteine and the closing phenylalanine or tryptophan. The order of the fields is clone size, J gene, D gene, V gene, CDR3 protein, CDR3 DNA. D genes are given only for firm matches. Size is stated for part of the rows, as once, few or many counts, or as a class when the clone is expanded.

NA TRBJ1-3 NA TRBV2 CASSEGRAYGNTIYF TGTGCCAGCAGTGAGGGCAGGGCTTACGGAAACACCATATATTTT
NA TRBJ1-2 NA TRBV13 CASSFSGVDYGYTF TGTGCCAGCAGCTTTTCGGGAGTGGACTATGGCTACACCTTC
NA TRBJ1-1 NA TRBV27 CASSLSAGARTEAFF TGTGCCAGCAGTTTATCTGCGGGGGCTCGGACTGAAGCTTTCTTT
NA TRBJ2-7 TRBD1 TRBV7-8 CASRGMGTVYEQYF TGTGCCAGCAGGGGAATGGGGACAGTCTACGAGCAGTACTTC
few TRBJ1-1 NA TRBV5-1 CASSWTANTEAFF TGCGCCAGCAGCTGGACAGCGAACACTGAAGCTTTCTTT
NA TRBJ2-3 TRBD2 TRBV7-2 CASSHLAGGGSDTQYF TGTGCCAGCAGCCACCTAGCGGGGGGGGGTTCAGATACGCAGTATTTT
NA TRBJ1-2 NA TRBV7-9 CASSPRRVTNYGYTF TGTGCCAGCAGCCCCCGCCGGGTCACTAACTATGGCTACACCTTC
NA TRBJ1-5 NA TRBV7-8 CASSFLNQPQHF TGTGCCAGCAGCTTCTTGAATCAGCCCCAGCATTTT
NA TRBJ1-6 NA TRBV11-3 CASSAGRGGNSPLHF TGTGCCAGCAGCGCCGGCCGGGGTGGTAATTCACCCCTCCACTTT
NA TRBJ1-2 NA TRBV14 CASSRPGTNYGYTF TGTGCCAGCAGCCGCCCCGGGACAAACTATGGCTACACCTTC
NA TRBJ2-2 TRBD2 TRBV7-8 CASSLVVLAGAPNTGELFF TGTGCCAGCAGCTTAGTGGTACTAGCGGGGGCACCGAACACCGGGGAGCTGTTTTTT
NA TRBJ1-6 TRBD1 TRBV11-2 CASGPKGAWSSPLHF TGTGCCAGCGGCCCGAAGGGGGCGTGGAGTTCACCCCTCCACTTT
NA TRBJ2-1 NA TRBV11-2 CASSLMIAGSNEQFF TGTGCCAGCAGCTTAATGATTGCGGGGTCAAATGAGCAGTTCTTC
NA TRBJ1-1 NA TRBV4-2 CASSQSSWPAFF TGTGCCAGCAGTCAATCCTCCTGGCCAGCTTTCTTT
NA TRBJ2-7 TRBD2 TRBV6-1 CASSEAATSYYEQYF TGTGCCAGCAGTGAAGCTGCGACTAGCTACTACGAGCAGTACTTC
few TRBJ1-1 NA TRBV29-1 CSATGLFMNTEAFF TGCAGCGCCACAGGCCTCTTCATGAACACTGAAGCTTTCTTT
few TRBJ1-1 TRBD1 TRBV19 CASSIMAGGGEAFF TGTGCCAGTAGTATTATGGCAGGGGGCGGTGAAGCTTTCTTT
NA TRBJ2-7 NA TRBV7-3 CASSPTGLEEQYF TGTGCCAGCAGCCCAACAGGGCTTGAGGAGCAGTACTTC
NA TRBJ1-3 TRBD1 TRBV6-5 CASSTTGDSGNTIYF TGTGCCAGCAGTACGACAGGGGACTCTGGAAACACCATATATTTT
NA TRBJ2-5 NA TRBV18 CASSPGARETQYF TGTGCCAGCTCACCAGGAGCACGGGAGACCCAGTACTTC
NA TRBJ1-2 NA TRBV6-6 CASSYMRGRETDGYTF TGTGCCAGCAGTTACATGCGGGGCAGGGAGACTGATGGCTACACCTTC
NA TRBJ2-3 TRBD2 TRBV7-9 CASSPSGGAFLTDTQYF TGTGCCAGCAGCCCTAGCGGGGGGGCATTTCTCACAGATACGCAGTATTTT
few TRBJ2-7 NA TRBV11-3 CASPYRGVTSNEQYF TGTGCCAGCCCTTACCGTGGGGTCACTAGTAACGAGCAGTACTTC
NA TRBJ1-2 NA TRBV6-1 CATLNYGYTF TGTGCCACTCTTAACTATGGCTACACCTTC
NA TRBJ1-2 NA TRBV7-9 CASSLYGYTF TGTGCCAGCAGTCTCTATGGCTACACCTTC
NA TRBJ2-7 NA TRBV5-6 CASSGKRTATYEQYF TGTGCCAGCAGCGGGAAGCGGACAGCGACCTACGAGCAGTACTTC
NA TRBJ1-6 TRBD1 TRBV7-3 CASSQGTGVASPLHF TGTGCCAGCAGCCAGGGGACAGGGGTTGCTTCACCCCTCCACTTT
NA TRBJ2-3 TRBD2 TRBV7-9 CASSIRTDWTSPDTQYF TGTGCCAGCAGCATAAGGACGGATTGGACTAGCCCCGATACGCAGTATTTT
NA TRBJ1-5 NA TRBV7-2 CASSLGGQPQHF TGTGCCAGCAGCTTAGGAGGTCAGCCCCAGCATTTT
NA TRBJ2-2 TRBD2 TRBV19 CASRFPPGLAGGNTGELFF TGTGCCAGTAGATTCCCTCCCGGACTAGCGGGGGGCAACACCGGGGAGCTGTTTTTT
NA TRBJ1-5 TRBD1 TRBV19 CASSVNDRVYQPQHF TGTGCCAGTAGCGTCAATGACAGGGTTTATCAGCCCCAGCATTTT
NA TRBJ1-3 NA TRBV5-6 CASSLVDRDGNTIYF TGTGCCAGCAGCTTGGTGGACAGAGACGGAAACACCATATATTTT
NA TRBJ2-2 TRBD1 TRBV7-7 CASSSLGGEYVGELFF TGTGCCAGCAGCTCTCTAGGGGGCGAATATGTCGGGGAGCTGTTTTTT
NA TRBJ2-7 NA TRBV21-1 CASSKDRRSHQAWDEQYF TGTGCCAGCAGCAAAGATAGGAGATCCCACCAAGCCTGGGACGAGCAGTACTTC
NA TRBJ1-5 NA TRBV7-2 CASSPKQGYNQPQHF TGTGCCAGCAGCCCTAAACAGGGATACAATCAGCCCCAGCATTTT
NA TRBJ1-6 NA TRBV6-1 CASSETSQGNSPLHF TGTGCCAGCAGTGAAACTTCACAGGGTAATTCACCCCTCCACTTT
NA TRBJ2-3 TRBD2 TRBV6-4 CASSKSGGASDTQYF TGTGCCAGCAGTAAGAGCGGGGGGGCTTCGGATACGCAGTATTTT
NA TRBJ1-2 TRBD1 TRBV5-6 CASSFLQGVAYGYTF TGTGCCAGCAGCTTCCTGCAGGGGGTGGCCTATGGCTACACCTTC
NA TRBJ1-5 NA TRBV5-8 CASSLDNNQPQHF TGTGCCAGCAGCTTAGACAACAATCAGCCCCAGCATTTT
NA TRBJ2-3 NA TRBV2 CASRPLGGDRDTQYF TGTGCCAGCAGACCGCTGGGGGGGGACAGGGATACGCAGTATTTT
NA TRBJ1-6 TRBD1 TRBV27 CASRGQGSYNSPLHF TGTGCCAGCAGGGGACAGGGATCCTATAATTCACCCCTCCACTTT
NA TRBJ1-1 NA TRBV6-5 CASSSLGNGDTEAFF TGTGCCAGCAGTTCCCTAGGGAACGGGGACACTGAAGCTTTCTTT
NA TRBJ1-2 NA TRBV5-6 CASSSTLGQGNYGYTF TGTGCCAGCAGCTCAACACTTGGGCAGGGCAATTATGGCTACACCTTC
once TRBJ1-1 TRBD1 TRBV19 CASATGTGRDTEAFF TGTGCCAGTGCTACCGGGACAGGTCGGGACACTGAAGCTTTCTTT
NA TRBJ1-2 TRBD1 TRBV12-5 CASGLVRFRDSDNYGYTF TGTGCTAGTGGTTTAGTCCGATTCCGGGACAGCGATAACTATGGCTACACCTTC
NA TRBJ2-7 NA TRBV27 CASSLDSKSYEQYF TGTGCCAGCAGTTTGGACAGCAAGTCCTACGAGCAGTACTTC